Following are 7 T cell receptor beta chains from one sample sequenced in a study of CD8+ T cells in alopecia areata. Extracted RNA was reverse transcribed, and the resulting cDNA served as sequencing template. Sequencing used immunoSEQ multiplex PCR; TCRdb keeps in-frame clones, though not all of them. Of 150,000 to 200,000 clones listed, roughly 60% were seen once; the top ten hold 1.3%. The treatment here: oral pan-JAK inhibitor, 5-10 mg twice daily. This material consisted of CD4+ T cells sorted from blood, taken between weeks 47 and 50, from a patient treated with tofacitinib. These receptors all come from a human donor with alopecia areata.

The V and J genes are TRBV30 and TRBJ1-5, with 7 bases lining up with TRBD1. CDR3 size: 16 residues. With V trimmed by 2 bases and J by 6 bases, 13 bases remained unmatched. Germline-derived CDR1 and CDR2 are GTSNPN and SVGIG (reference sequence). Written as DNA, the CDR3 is TGTGCCTGGAGTCCAAGGGGGCGCGGGGGAGGTCAGCCCCAGCATTTT. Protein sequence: CAWSPRGRGGGQPQHF.

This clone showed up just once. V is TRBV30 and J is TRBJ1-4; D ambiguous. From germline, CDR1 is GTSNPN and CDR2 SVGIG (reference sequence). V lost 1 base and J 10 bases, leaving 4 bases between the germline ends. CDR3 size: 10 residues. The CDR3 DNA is TGTGCCTGGAGTGCTGGAAAACTGTTTTTT. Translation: CAWSAGKLFF.

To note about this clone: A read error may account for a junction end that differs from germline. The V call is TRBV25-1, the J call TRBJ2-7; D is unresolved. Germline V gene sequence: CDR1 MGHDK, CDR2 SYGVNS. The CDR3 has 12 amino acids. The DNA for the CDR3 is TGTGCCACCCCAAGAGTGGACCCTTGGGATAGATTC. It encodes CATPRVDPWDRF.

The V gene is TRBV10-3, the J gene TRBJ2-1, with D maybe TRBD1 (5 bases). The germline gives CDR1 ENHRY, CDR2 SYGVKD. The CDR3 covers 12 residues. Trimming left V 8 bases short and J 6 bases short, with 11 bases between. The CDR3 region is CAIAGLFNEQFF. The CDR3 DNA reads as TGTGCCATCGCAGGGCTATTCAATGAGCAGTTCTTC.

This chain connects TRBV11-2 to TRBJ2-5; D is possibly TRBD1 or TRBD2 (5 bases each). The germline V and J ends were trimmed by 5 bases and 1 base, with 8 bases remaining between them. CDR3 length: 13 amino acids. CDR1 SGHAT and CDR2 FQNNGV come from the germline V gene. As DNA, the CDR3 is TGTGCCAGCAGCCCTGGGACCCAAGAGACCCAGTACTTC. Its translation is CASSPGTQETQYF.

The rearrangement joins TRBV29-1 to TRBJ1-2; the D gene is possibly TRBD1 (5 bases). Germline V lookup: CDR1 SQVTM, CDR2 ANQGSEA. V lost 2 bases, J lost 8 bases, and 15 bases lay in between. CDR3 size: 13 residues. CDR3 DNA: TGCAGCGTTGAACGGGCAGGGAGAGGAGGCTACACCTTC. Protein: CSVERAGRGGYTF. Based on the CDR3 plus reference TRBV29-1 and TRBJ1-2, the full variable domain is SAVISQKPSRDICQRGTSLTIQCQVDSQVTMMFWYRQQPGQSLTLIATANQGSEATYESGFVIDKFPISRPNLTFSTLTVSNMSPEDSSIYLCSVERAGRGGYTFGSGTRLTVV.

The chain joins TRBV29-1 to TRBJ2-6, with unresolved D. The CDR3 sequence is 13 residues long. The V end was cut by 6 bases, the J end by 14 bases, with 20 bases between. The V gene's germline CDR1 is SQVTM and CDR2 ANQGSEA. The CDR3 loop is CSVRTAGGRILTF. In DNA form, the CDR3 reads TGCAGCGTCCGAACCGCCGGTGGCCGCATCCTGACTTTC.